Listed here are 32 T cell receptor beta chains from one sample, sequenced in a study of persistence of HIV-infected CD4 T cells. Their target antigens are unknown. The immunoSEQ assay was version 4, run in survey mode. Assay: immunoSEQ multiplex PCR; the TCRdb copy retains only in-frame clones and omits some. The table lists under 45,000 clones, about 89% of them singletons. Anti-CD3/anti-CD28 beads served as a nonspecific positive control stimulus. Sorting selected CD4+ T cells upregulating both CD40 ligand and CD69. The source material was CD4+ T cells sorted from PBMCs after roughly 18-hour stimulation, sampled from a patient who received antiretroviral therapy. These receptors came from an adult man with HIV who was CMV-seropositive.

This clone was seen a single time. This chain joins TRBV3-1 (or the pseudogene TRBV3-2) and TRBJ2-3; D is undetermined. V was clipped by 0 bases and J by 11 bases, with 9 bases between them. This CDR3 contains 12 residues. In germline, CDR1 is LGHDT, CDR2 YNNKEL (reference sequence). The CDR3 loop is CASSQDRREQYF. The DNA for the CDR3 is TGTGCCAGCAGCCAAGATCGCCGAGAGCAGTATTTT.

The V and J genes are TRBV25-1 and TRBJ1-6; D is undetermined. V was pared by 3 bases and J by 14 bases, with 14 bases between. In germline, CDR1 is MGHDK, CDR2 SYGVNS. The CDR3 runs to 13 residues. The CDR3 DNA follows: TGTGCCAGCAGTGATTCCCCTACCGGGGCCCTCCACTTT. As protein: CASSDSPTGALHF. Complete variable domain (other parts from reference TRBV25-1 and TRBJ1-6): EADIYQTPRYLVIGTGKKITLECSQTMGHDKMYWYQQDPGMELHLIHYSYGVNSTEKGDLSSESTVSRIRTEHFPLTLESARPSHTSQYLCASSDSPTGALHFGNGTRLTVT.

The chain couples TRBV2 to TRBJ1-6; 9 bases align to TRBD1. The V and J ends lost 6 bases and 9 bases, in that order; junction bases with no gene match: 6. Germline V gives CDR1 SNHLY, CDR2 FYNNEI. The CDR3 spans 14 residues. CDR3 bases: TGTGCCAGCAGGGGGACAGGGTCAGGTTCACCCCTCCACTTT. It codes for CASRGTGSGSPLHF.

Note on this clone: This sample also contains other DNA sequences that code for the same CDR3. The chain has TRBV27 and TRBJ1-1; tentative D call: TRBD1 (5 bases). V was pared by 4 bases and J by 4 bases, with 16 bases between. The CDR3 consists of 15 residues. Looked up from germline, CDR1 is MNHEY and CDR2 is SMNVEV (reference sequence). The CDR3: CASSSLTAVGTEAFF. DNA for the CDR3: TGTGCCAGCAGTTCCCTGACAGCAGTGGGCACTGAAGCTTTCTTT.

V is TRBV3-1 (or the pseudogene TRBV3-2) and J is TRBJ1-2; TRBD1 aligns across 11 bases. V was pared by 4 bases and J by 3 bases, with 4 bases of the junction left unmatched. The CDR3 is made up of 15 amino acids. From germline, CDR1 is LGHDT and CDR2 YNNKEL (reference sequence). CDR3 loop: CASSLPGQGDYGYTF. The CDR3 bases are TGTGCCAGCAGCCTTCCGGGACAGGGGGACTATGGCTACACCTTC.

This CDR3 is CASSESADYNSPLHF. The CDR3 nucleotides read TGTGCCAGCAGTGAATCTGCAGACTATAATTCACCCCTCCACTTT. V gene TRBV25-1 combines with J gene TRBJ1-6; D is undetermined. This CDR3 has 15 amino acids. Germline loops: CDR1 MGHDK, CDR2 SYGVNS. Trimming took off 1 base at V and 3 bases at J, with 7 bases between the two ends.

V and J are TRBV12-3 or TRBV12-4 and TRBJ2-5; no firm D call. Trimming cost V 5 bases and J 2 bases, with 6 bases left between them. This CDR3 region has 12 residues. For the CDR3, the DNA is TGTGCCAGCAGTCGATTTCAAGAGACCCAGTACTTC. It yields the protein CASSRFQETQYF.

The chain has TRBV19 and TRBJ1-2; D is unresolved. The CDR3 totals 16 residues. Germline CDR1 reads LNHDA; CDR2 reads SQIVND (reference sequence). V shed 2 bases and J shed 4 bases, with 17 bases lying between them. CDR3 sequence reads: CASSIPRPGGFYGYTF. The CDR3 coding sequence is TGTGCCAGTAGTATACCCCGCCCCGGCGGATTCTATGGCTACACCTTC.

The chain recombines TRBV28 with TRBJ2-3; D call uncertain. Trimming removed 4 bases from V and 3 bases from J, with 14 bases in between. The CDR3 runs 15 residues. The germline V gene has CDR1 MDHEN and CDR2 SYDVKM. CDR3 coding DNA: TGTGCCAGCAGTTCCCCGGCCTCTGGTACAGATACGCAGTATTTT. Translating gives CASSSPASGTDTQYF.

This sequence joins TRBV18 and TRBJ1-5; no firm D call. Per germline, CDR1 KGHSH and CDR2 LQKENI. CDR3 size: 14 residues. Trimming removed 5 bases from V and 1 base from J, with 9 bases in between. CDR3 in DNA: TGTGCCAGCTCAGGAAGCAGAAGCAATCAGCCCCAGCATTTT. Translation: CASSGSRSNQPQHF.

The chain links TRBV6-1 to TRBJ2-1, with TRBD2 matching over 8 bases. The germline CDR1 and CDR2 sequences are MNHNS and SASEGT. This CDR3 is built from 16 residues. The junction had 9 bases not matched to a gene; V was cut back by 4 bases and J by 4 bases. CDR3 amino acids: CASSAPPRGGYNEQFF. DNA of the CDR3: TGTGCCAGCAGTGCCCCCCCCCGGGGGGGATACAATGAGCAGTTCTTC.

This chain connects TRBV5-1 to TRBJ2-3; D unclear. The CDR3 totals 19 residues. CDR1 SGHRS and CDR2 YFSETQ come from the germline V gene. V was cut by 0 bases and J by 0 bases, with 20 bases left in between. CDR3 loop: CASSLGPNHGSASTDTQYF. CDR3 in DNA: TGCGCCAGCAGCTTGGGGCCCAATCACGGCTCGGCGAGCACAGATACGCAGTATTTT.

The J gene is TRBJ1-5, the V gene TRBV27; D is unresolved. This CDR3 is built from 13 residues. The V gene's germline CDR1 is MNHEY and CDR2 SMNVEV (reference sequence). Trimming took off 5 bases at V and 1 base at J, with 6 bases between the two ends. The CDR3 nucleotides read TGTGCCAGCAGTGAAAGGAGCAATCAGCCCCAGCATTTT. Protein: CASSERSNQPQHF.

The gene calls are TRBV28 and TRBJ1-6; 12 nucleotides agree with TRBD1. Unmatched junction bases numbered 1, after V lost 6 bases and J lost 10 bases. The CDR3 contains 13 residues. From germline, CDR1 is MDHEN and CDR2 SYDVKM. CDR3 sequence: CASRGQGASPLHF. CDR3 nucleotide sequence: TGTGCCAGCAGGGGACAGGGGGCCTCACCCCTCCACTTT.

The rearrangement links TRBV5-4 to TRBJ1-4; D gene ambiguous. The CDR3 covers 15 residues. CDR1 SGHNT and CDR2 YYREEE come from the germline V gene (reference sequence). Trimming shortened V by 1 base and J by 5 bases, and 12 bases separated the two germline ends. CDR3 DNA sequence: TGTGCCAGCAGCTTGAGCCCCTCCGCAAATGAAAAACTGTTTTTT. Residues: CASSLSPSANEKLFF.

J is TRBJ2-1 and V is TRBV7-3; the D call may be TRBD1 or TRBD2 (5 bases each). The V end was cut by 8 bases, the J end by 4 bases, with 18 bases between. The CDR3 consists of 15 residues. Germline V gene lookup returns CDR1 SGHTA and CDR2 FQGTGA. CDR3 DNA sequence: TGTGCCAGCGCGAATTCACGGGGCTCTTACAATGAGCAGTTCTTC. Encoded protein: CASANSRGSYNEQFF.

In its sample, this clone was seen once. The J gene is TRBJ1-3, the V gene TRBV2, with D possibly matching TRBD1 (5 bases). Trimming cost V 5 bases and J 0 bases, with 8 bases left between them. The V gene's germline CDR1 is SNHLY and CDR2 FYNNEI. This CDR3 has 14 amino acids. The CDR3 DNA reads as TGTGCCAGCAGTTCACAGGTCTCTGGAAACACCATATATTTT. This sequence encodes CASSSQVSGNTIYF. Full variable domain (outside the CDR3, taken from reference TRBV2 and TRBJ1-3): EPEVTQTPSHQVTQMGQEVILRCVPISNHLYFYWYRQILGQKVEFLVSFYNNEISEKSEIFDDQFSVERPDGSNFTLKIRSTKLEDSAMYFCASSSQVSGNTIYFGEGSWLTVV.

The chain joins TRBV7-2 to TRBJ1-1; D remains unclear. This CDR3 has 14 residues. In germline, CDR1 is SGHTA, CDR2 FQGNSA. Trimming removed 5 bases from V and 6 bases from J, with 16 bases in between. Here the CDR3 DNA reads TGTGCCAGCAGCCTCGGGCCTTCCTCTCCTGAAGCTTTCTTT. This codes for CASSLGPSSPEAFF.

The chain carries TRBV18 and TRBJ1-5; 11 nucleotides line up with TRBD1. Losses at the gene ends were 3 bases for V and 4 bases for J; bases not matched to a gene: 5. Germline CDR1 KGHSH, CDR2 LQKENI. This CDR3 is 16 amino acids long. The CDR3 nucleotides are TGTGCCAGCTCACCCTCCCGGGACAGGGGGAATCAGCCCCAGCATTTT. As protein: CASSPSRDRGNQPQHF.

The V and J genes are TRBV9 and TRBJ2-3; D unresolved. Germline V lookup: CDR1 SGDLS, CDR2 YYNGEE. Between the trimmed V and J ends, which lost 0 bases and 2 bases, there was a span of 7 bases. This CDR3 has 14 amino acids. The CDR3 sequence: CASSVGGPTDTQYF. In DNA, the CDR3 is TGTGCCAGCAGCGTAGGAGGCCCCACAGATACGCAGTATTTT.

The chain employs TRBV28 and TRBJ1-1; 7 nucleotides align to TRBD1. Germline CDR1 MDHEN, CDR2 SYDVKM. This CDR3 comprises 13 residues. The trim removed 10 bases at V and 0 bases at J, leaving 5 bases unmatched. CDR3 sequence (DNA): TGTGCCACCCTACAGGGGATGAACACTGAAGCTTTCTTT. This encodes CATLQGMNTEAFF.

The chain is built from TRBV6-6 and TRBJ2-6, with D unclear. This CDR3 has 14 residues. Per the germline V gene, CDR1 is MNHNY and CDR2 is SVGAGI (reference sequence). Trimming shortened V by 2 bases and J by 0 bases, and 2 bases separated the two germline ends. CDR3 DNA: TGTGCCAGCAGTTACGGCTCTGGGGCCAACGTCCTGACTTTC. Protein sequence: CASSYGSGANVLTF.

The chain recombines TRBV29-1 with TRBJ2-1; D is ambiguous. The CDR3 runs 10 residues. The germline V and J ends were trimmed by 5 bases and 6 bases, with 5 bases remaining between them. CDR1 is SQVTM, CDR2 ANQGSEA, per germline. The CDR3 here is CSVYRNEQFF. CDR3 DNA sequence: TGCAGCGTTTATCGCAATGAGCAGTTCTTC.

This chain connects TRBV19 to TRBJ2-2; perhaps TRBD2 as D (5 bases). The germline gives CDR1 LNHDA, CDR2 SQIVND (reference sequence). The CDR3 totals 16 residues. V dropped 3 bases and J dropped 7 bases, with 18 bases sitting between them. The CDR3 protein is CASSISRGSDDGELFF. CDR3 sequence (DNA): TGTGCCAGTAGTATTAGCCGTGGGAGTGATGACGGGGAGCTGTTTTTT.

The genes are TRBV5-3 and TRBJ1-5, with 9 bases fitting TRBD1. TRBV5-3 is classed as an ORF, of uncertain function. The J segment lost 4 bases and the V segment lost 4 bases, leaving 9 bases of the junction unmatched. This CDR3 has 16 residues. Written as DNA, the CDR3 is TGTGCCAGAAGCAAGGGACAGGGAAAGTATAATCAGCCCCAGCATTTT. It specifies CARSKGQGKYNQPQHF.

The chain links TRBV27 to TRBJ1-1, with D hard to call. CDR1 MNHEY and CDR2 SMNVEV come from the germline V gene (reference sequence). The CDR3 consists of 13 residues. V was clipped by 5 bases and J by 1 base, with 8 bases between them. The CDR3, as DNA: TGTGCCAGCAGTCAATACCGGAACACTGAAGCTTTCTTT. Protein product: CASSQYRNTEAFF.

CDR3 bases: TGTGCCAGTAGTAGGACAGGGGACGGCTCCTACGAGCAGTACTTC. Translation gives CASSRTGDGSYEQYF. This chain joins TRBV19 and TRBJ2-7; 9 positions agree with TRBD1. V lost 4 bases, J lost 0 bases, and 4 bases stayed unmatched. CDR1 LNHDA and CDR2 SQIVND come from the germline V gene (reference sequence). The CDR3 runs 15 residues.

This clone was recorded once. The chain employs TRBV28 and TRBJ2-1, with 8 bases matching TRBD1. Germline trimming cut 7 bases from V and 0 bases from J; bases unmatched to any gene: 8. Germline V gene lookup returns CDR1 MDHEN and CDR2 SYDVKM. The CDR3 runs to 16 residues. The DNA for the CDR3 is TGTGCCAGCAAACAGACAGGGGCGAGCTCCTACAATGAGCAGTTCTTC. It specifies CASKQTGASSYNEQFF.

The rearrangement joins TRBV10-1 to TRBJ2-1; D is undetermined. Germline V CDR1 and CDR2: WNHNN, SYGVQD (reference sequence). The CDR3 is 13 amino acids. V was cut by 5 bases and J by 4 bases, with 9 bases left in between. CDR3 in amino acids: CASSNQNYNEQFF. CDR3 sequence (DNA): TGCGCCAGCAGTAACCAGAATTACAATGAGCAGTTCTTC.

The chain has TRBV5-8 and TRBJ2-2; 8 positions match TRBD1. The CDR3 covers 16 residues. Germline CDR1 SGHTS, CDR2 YDEGEE. V lost 1 base to trimming and J lost 4 bases; unmatched junction nucleotides: 6. CDR3 sequence: CASSLWTGTVTGELFF. As DNA, the CDR3 is TGTGCCAGCAGCTTGTGGACAGGGACTGTCACCGGGGAGCTGTTTTTT.

A note on this clone: The conserved closing phenylalanine or tryptophan is absent in this CDR3, likely reflecting a read error. This rearrangement joins TRBV5-4 to TRBJ1-2, with D unresolved. With 0 bases removed from V and 7 bases from J, the gap between germline ends came to 10 bases. The CDR3 is made up of 13 amino acids. Germline loops: CDR1 SGHNT, CDR2 YYREEE (reference sequence). The CDR3 DNA sequence: TGTGCCAGCAGCTTGGAAGGACGGACTGGCTACACCCTC. Amino acids: CASSLEGRTGYTL.

V gene TRBV27 combines with J gene TRBJ2-3; no definite D call. In germline, CDR1 is MNHEY, CDR2 SMNVEV (reference sequence). This CDR3 contains 16 residues. The ends were cut back, 2 bases at V and 2 bases at J, with 14 bases in the middle. The CDR3 region is CASSLESPSHTDTQYF. CDR3 sequence (DNA): TGTGCCAGCAGTTTAGAGTCCCCATCACACACAGATACGCAGTATTTT.